The rows below give T cell receptor beta chains drawn from one sample of a study of OX40 agonist ivuxolimab in advanced cancers. Sequencing was performed with immunoSEQ multiplex PCR; in TCRdb, only in-frame clones are kept and a portion is missing. The sample consists of roughly 70,000 clones, roughly 89% of them appearing once. This material consisted of CD4+ or CD8+ T cells sorted from blood, taken in a trial of the OX40 agonist ivuxolimab. The receptors derive from an adult with an advanced solid tumor such as melanoma, head and neck, liver or kidney cancer. Each CDR3 is given with its conserved first and last residue.

V	J	CDR3
TRBV2	TRBJ1-5	CASSRVRPPDQPQHF
TRBV19	TRBJ2-5	CASREGPRETQYF
TRBV11-3	TRBJ2-7	CASSLDGSYEQYF
TRBV11-3	TRBJ2-1	CASSLTLGGRDYNEQFF
TRBV5-1	TRBJ1-4	CASALRGGGGEKLFF
TRBV4-2	TRBJ2-2	CASSHQRGGPGELFF
TRBV28	TRBJ1-5	CASSFGPGGNQPQHF
TRBV12-5	TRBJ2-5	CASGPGREETQYF
TRBV29-1	TRBJ1-2	CSVRKGFGYTF
TRBV15	TRBJ1-1	CATSRPGQLNTEAFF
TRBV5-1	TRBJ2-1	CASTIQGINNEQFF
TRBV4-3	TRBJ1-2	CASSQAGQGALGYTF
TRBV7-9	TRBJ1-2	CASSLASAADGYTF
TRBV7-3	TRBJ2-5	CASSWTYQETQYF
TRBV11-2	TRBJ1-1	CASRAGMDRNTEAFF
TRBV5-1	TRBJ1-3	CASSLGTGGSGNTIYF
TRBV9	TRBJ1-5	CASSPDGIDQPQHF
TRBV7-2	TRBJ2-1	CASSPGLRNEQFF
TRBV18	TRBJ2-2	CASSLMGRTGELFF
TRBV19	TRBJ2-1	CASRGGNEQFF
TRBV18	TRBJ1-2	CASSPGLVTGLSISRF
TRBV7-6	TRBJ1-5	CASSLAPQTPQHF
TRBV9	TRBJ1-6	CASSVESSYNSPLHF
TRBV9	TRBJ2-2	CASSPHGDLYTGELFF
TRBV5-1	TRBJ1-5	CASSPSPGLPQHF
TRBV6-5	TRBJ1-5	CASSWGGNQPQHF
TRBV5-1	TRBJ2-2	CASSDRGDGELFF
TRBV19	TRBJ2-1	CASSPDRVGEQFF
TRBV10-3	TRBJ2-2	CAINVGQATTGELFF
TRBV9	TRBJ2-7	CASSVEPGGSGEQYF
TRBV27	TRBJ1-4	CASRPRQGAQEKLFF
TRBV6-5	TRBJ2-1	CASSGTLSLNEQFF
TRBV4-3	TRBJ1-2	CASSSTSGGYTF
TRBV11-2	TRBJ1-2	CASSSEMLGYTF
TRBV7-2	TRBJ1-6	CASSPRGLDNSPLHF
TRBV10-3	TRBJ2-2	CATNQESGELFF
TRBV19	TRBJ2-1	CASSIRGTGRDNEQFF
TRBV30	TRBJ1-4	CAWSVQLTNGPEKLFF
TRBV11-2	TRBJ1-3	CASSLAVRVTGNTIYF
TRBV10-3	TRBJ2-1	CAIASSGGDNEQFF
TRBV29-1	TRBJ1-3	CSVDEGGTDTIYF
TRBV5-1	TRBJ1-1	CASSPGGDTEAFF
TRBV28	TRBJ1-2	CASSEGQETGYTF
TRBV2	TRBJ1-4	CASGLEAKLFF